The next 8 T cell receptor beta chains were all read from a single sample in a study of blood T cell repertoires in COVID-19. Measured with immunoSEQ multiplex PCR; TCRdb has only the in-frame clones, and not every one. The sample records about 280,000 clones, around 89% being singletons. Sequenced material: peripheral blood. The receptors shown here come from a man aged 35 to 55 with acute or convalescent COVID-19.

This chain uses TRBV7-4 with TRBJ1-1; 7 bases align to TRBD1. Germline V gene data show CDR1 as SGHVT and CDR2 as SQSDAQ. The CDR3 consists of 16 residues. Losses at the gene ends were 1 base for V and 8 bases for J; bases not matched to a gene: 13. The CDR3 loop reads CASSLVEGAYGREAFF. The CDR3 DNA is TGTGCCAGCAGCTTAGTAGAGGGGGCCTATGGGAGGGAAGCTTTCTTT.

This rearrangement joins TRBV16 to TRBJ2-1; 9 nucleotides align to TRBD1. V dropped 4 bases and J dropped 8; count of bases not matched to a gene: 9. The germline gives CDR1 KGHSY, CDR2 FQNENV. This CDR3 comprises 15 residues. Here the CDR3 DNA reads TGTGCCAGCAGCCGACAGGGGGGAGTGAGGGATGAGCAGTTCTTC. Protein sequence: CASSRQGGVRDEQFF.

The CDR3 here is CASSISAGLHYEQYF. CDR3 nucleotide sequence: TGTGCCAGTAGTATTAGCGCGGGATTACACTACGAGCAGTACTTC. The chain is built from TRBV19 and TRBJ2-7, with D tentatively TRBD2 (6 bases). The CDR3 covers 15 residues. Germline V lookup: CDR1 LNHDA, CDR2 SQIVND (reference sequence). Deletions cut 3 bases from V and 3 bases from J, with 15 bases between.

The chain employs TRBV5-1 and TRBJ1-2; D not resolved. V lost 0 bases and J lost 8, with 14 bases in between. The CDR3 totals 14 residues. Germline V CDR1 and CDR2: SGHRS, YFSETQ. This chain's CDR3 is CASSLEARVGGYTF. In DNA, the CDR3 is TGCGCCAGCAGCTTGGAAGCGCGGGTTGGAGGCTACACCTTC. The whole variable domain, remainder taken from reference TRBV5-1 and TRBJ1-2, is KAGVTQTPRYLIKTRGQQVTLSCSPISGHRSVSWYQQTPGQGLQFLFEYFSETQRNKGNFPGRFSGRQFSNSRSEMNVSTLELGDSALYLCASSLEARVGGYTFGSGTRLTVV.

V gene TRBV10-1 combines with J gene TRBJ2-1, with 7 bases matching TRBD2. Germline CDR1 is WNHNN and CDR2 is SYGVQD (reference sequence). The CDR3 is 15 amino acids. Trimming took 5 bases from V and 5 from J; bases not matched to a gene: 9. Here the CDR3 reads CASSTGLVTDNEQFF. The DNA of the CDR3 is TGCGCCAGCAGTACCGGACTAGTCACTGACAATGAGCAGTTCTTC.

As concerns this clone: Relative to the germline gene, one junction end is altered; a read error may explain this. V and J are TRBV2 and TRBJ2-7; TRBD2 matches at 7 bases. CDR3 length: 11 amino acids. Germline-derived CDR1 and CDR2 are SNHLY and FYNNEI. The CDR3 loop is CASSPSSGTNF. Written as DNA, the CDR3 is TGTGCCAGCTCGCCCTCTTCCGGGACTAACTTC.

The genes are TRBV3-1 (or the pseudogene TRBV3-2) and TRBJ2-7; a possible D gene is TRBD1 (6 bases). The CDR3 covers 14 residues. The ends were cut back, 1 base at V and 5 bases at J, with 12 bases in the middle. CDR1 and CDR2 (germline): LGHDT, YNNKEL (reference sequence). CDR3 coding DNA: TGTGCCAGCAGCCAAGTGAACAGGGACCACGAGCAGTACTTC. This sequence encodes CASSQVNRDHEQYF.

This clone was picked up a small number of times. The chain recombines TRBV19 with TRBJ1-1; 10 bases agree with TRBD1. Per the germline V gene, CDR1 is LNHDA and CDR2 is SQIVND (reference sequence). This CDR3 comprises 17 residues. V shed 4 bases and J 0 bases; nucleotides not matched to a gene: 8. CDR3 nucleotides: TGTGCCAGTAGTACCGGGACAGGGGTTGGGCTGAACACTGAAGCTTTCTTT. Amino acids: CASSTGTGVGLNTEAFF.